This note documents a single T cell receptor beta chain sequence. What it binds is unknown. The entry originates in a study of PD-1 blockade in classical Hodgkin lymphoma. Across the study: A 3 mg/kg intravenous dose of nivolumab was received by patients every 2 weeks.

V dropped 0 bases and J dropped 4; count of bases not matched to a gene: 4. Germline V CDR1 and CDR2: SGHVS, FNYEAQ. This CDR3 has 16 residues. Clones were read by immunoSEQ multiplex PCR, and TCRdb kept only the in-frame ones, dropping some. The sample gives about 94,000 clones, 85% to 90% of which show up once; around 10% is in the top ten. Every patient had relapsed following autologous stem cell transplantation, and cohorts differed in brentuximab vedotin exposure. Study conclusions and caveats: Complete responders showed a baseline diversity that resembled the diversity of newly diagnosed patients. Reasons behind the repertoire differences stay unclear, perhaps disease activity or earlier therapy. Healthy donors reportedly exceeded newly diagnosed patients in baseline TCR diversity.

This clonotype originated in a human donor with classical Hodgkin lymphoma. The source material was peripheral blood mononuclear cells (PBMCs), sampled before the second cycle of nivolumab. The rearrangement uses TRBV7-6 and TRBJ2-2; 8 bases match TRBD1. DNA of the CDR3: TGTGCCAGCAGCTTAGCTGGGACAGGCCTCACCGGGGAGCTGTTTTTT. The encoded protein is CASSLAGTGLTGELFF.